This TCR beta chain was observed in a study of Ad26.COV2.S vaccination and SARS-CoV-2 variants. About the research overall: Sample donor was a member of the COV1001 Ad26.COV2.S trial arm.

Whole-study findings and limits: Possible underestimation of total T cell responses by the TCR breadth and depth analyses was noted.

Treatment indicated: roughly 18 received Ad26.COV2.S at low or high dose, single or two shots; five or six received placebo; per-sample allocation not given. Samples were taken on day 63 after the first vaccine or placebo injection. In Boston, the donor was an adult between 18-55 years of age. An Ad26 vector expressing Wuhan-strain SARS-CoV-2 spike served as the vaccine. There are 12 residues in the CDR3. V trimming: 10 bases; J trimming: 3 bases; junction bases outside the gene matches: 6. Germline V gene lookup returns CDR1 WNHNN and CDR2 SYGVQD (reference sequence). Profiling relied on immunoSEQ multiplex PCR, and the TCRdb table lists in-frame clones only, not all of them. The sample records more than 300,000 clones, about 86% being singletons. As to this clone: Its specificity is unknown.

The clonotype originates from a person between 18 and 59 years old who received the Ad26.COV2.S COVID-19 vaccine or a placebo. The chain combines TRBV10-1 with TRBJ2-7, with TRBD1 identical over 7 bases. The sequences come from peripheral blood, collected in a trial of Ad26.COV2.S vaccine versus placebo. CDR3: CATNRQGYEQYF. CDR3 DNA sequence: TGCGCCACCAATCGACAGGGCTACGAGCAGTACTTC.